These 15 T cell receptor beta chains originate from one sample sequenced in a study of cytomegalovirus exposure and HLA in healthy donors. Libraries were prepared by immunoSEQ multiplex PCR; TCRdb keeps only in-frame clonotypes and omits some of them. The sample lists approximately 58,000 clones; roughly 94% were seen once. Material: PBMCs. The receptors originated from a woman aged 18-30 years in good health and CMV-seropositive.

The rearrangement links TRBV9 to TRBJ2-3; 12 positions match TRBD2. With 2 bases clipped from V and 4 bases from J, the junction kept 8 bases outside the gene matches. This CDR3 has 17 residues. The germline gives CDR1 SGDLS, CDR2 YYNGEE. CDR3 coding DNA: TGTGCCAGCAGCGTTCCTAGCGGGGGGGCCTTGGCAGATACGCAGTATTTT. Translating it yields CASSVPSGGALADTQYF.

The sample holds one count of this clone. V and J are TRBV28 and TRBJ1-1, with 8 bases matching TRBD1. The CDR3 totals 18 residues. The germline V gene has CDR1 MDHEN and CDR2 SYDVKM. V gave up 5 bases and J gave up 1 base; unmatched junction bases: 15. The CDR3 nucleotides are TGTGCCAGCAGTCTCACAGGGCAGGGGGCGAGGGGGAACACTGAAGCTTTCTTT. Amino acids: CASSLTGQGARGNTEAFF.

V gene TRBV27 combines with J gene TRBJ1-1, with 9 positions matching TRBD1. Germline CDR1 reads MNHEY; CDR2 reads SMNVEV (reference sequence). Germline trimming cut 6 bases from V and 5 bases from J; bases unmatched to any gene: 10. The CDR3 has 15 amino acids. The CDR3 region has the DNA TGTGCCAGCAGCCAGACAGGGGGTAGGGGGACTGAAGCTTTCTTT. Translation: CASSQTGGRGTEAFF.

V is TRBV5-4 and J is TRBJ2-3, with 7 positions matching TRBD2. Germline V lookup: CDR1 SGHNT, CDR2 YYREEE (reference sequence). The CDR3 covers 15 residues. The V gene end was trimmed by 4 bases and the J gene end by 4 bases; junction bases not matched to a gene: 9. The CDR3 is CASSLENAGADTQYF. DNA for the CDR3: TGTGCCAGCAGCCTTGAGAATGCGGGAGCAGATACGCAGTATTTT.

The CDR3 loop is CASSEVVNSPLHF. CDR3 DNA sequence: TGTGCCAGCAGTGAAGTCGTAAATTCACCCCTCCACTTT. V and J are TRBV6-1 and TRBJ1-6; no reliable D call. Looked up from germline, CDR1 is MNHNS and CDR2 is SASEGT. This CDR3 contains 13 residues. V shed 1 base and J shed 7 bases, with 5 bases lying between them.

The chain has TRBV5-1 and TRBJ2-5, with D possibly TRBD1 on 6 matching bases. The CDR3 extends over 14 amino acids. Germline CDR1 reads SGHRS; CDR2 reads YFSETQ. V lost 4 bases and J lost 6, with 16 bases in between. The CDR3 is CASSPRTDSQTQYF. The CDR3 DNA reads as TGCGCCAGCAGCCCCAGGACAGACTCGCAGACCCAGTACTTC.

The CDR3 spells CASSQSLQGMEDTQYF. The CDR3 bases are TGCGCCAGCAGTCAATCGCTACAGGGTATGGAAGATACGCAGTATTTT. This chain uses TRBV23-1 with TRBJ2-3; tentatively, D is TRBD1 (6 bases). TRBV23-1 is flagged as an ORF with uncertain function. This CDR3 has 16 amino acids. V was shortened by 0 bases and J by 5 bases, with 15 bases between the two germline ends.

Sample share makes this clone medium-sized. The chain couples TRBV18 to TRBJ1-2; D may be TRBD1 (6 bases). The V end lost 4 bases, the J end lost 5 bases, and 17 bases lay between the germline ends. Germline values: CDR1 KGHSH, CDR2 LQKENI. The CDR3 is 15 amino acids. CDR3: CASSHDTHREYGYTF. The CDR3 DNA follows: TGTGCCAGCTCACACGACACACACAGGGAGTATGGCTACACCTTC.

The CDR3 reads CASSPQRGLGGDTQYF. For the CDR3, the DNA is TGTGCCAGTAGTCCCCAACGGGGCTTGGGGGGGGATACGCAGTATTTT. V and J are TRBV19 and TRBJ2-3, with 7 bases lining up with TRBD2. This CDR3 has 16 residues. V was clipped by 5 bases and J by 6 bases; unmatched bases: 14. The V gene's germline CDR1 is LNHDA and CDR2 SQIVND (reference sequence). Filled out from reference TRBV19 and TRBJ2-3, the complete variable domain reads DGGITQSPKYLFRKEGQNVTLSCEQNLNHDAMYWYRQDPGQGLRLIYYSQIVNDFQKGDIAEGYSVSREKKESFPLTVTSAQKNPTAFYLCASSPQRGLGGDTQYFGPGTRLTVL.

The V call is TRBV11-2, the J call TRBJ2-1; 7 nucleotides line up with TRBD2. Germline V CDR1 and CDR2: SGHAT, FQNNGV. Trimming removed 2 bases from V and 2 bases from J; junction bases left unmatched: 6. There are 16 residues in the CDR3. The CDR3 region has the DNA TGTGCCAGCAGCTTAAAGCGTCTAGCGGCCTACAATGAGCAGTTCTTC. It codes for CASSLKRLAAYNEQFF.

The CDR3 loop is CASSLSISGYQETQYF. For the CDR3, the DNA is TGTGCCAGCAGTTTATCGATTAGCGGGTATCAAGAGACCCAGTACTTC. The chain combines TRBV27 with TRBJ2-5; 7 bases are a match to TRBD2. This CDR3 is built from 16 residues. V was clipped by 0 bases and J by 2 bases; unmatched bases: 6. Germline values: CDR1 MNHEY, CDR2 SMNVEV (reference sequence).

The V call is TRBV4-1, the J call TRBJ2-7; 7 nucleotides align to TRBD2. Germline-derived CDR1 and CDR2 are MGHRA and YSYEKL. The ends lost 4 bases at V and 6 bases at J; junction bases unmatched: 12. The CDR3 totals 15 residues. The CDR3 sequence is CASSRGLVGEGEQYF. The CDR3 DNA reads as TGCGCCAGCAGCCGCGGACTCGTGGGGGAGGGCGAGCAGTACTTC.

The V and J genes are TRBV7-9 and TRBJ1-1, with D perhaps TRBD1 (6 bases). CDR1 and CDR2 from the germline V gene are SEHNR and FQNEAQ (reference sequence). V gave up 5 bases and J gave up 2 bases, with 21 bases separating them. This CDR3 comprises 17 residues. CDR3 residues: CASSQRGGRTHNTEAFF. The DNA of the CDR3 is TGTGCCAGCAGCCAGAGGGGGGGCAGGACACACAACACTGAAGCTTTCTTT.

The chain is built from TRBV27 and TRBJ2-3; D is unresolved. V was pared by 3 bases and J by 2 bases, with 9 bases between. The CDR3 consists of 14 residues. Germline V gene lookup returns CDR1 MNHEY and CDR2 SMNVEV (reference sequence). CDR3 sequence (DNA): TGTGCCAGCAGTTTGGCTCTGGCCACAGATACGCAGTATTTT. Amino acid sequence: CASSLALATDTQYF.

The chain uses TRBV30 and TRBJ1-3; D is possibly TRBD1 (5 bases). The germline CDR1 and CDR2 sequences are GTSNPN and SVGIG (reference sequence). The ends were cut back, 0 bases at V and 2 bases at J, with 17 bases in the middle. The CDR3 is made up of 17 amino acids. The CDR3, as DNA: TGTGCCTGGAGTGTATATAGGACACGAATAACTGGAAACACCATATATTTT. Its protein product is CAWSVYRTRITGNTIYF.